This T cell receptor beta chain stems from a study of radiation and T cells in renal cell carcinoma. Assay used: immunoSEQ multiplex PCR; TCRdb lists only in-frame clones, some missing. The top ten clones hold more than 4.5% of a sample with about 78,000 clones, around 89% of them seen once. Time point here: blood 4 weeks post-SBRT, at nephrectomy. As for treatment: 15 Gy SBRT to primary tumor, nephrectomy 4 weeks later. Nephrectomy followed 15 Gy stereotactic body radiation by 4 weeks. After SBRT, blood was collected at 2 and 4 weeks, plus baseline. The CDR3 is 17 amino acids. Unmatched junction bases numbered 9, after V lost 1 base and J lost 7 bases. Germline assignment: CDR1 LGHNA and CDR2 YSLEER. About this clone itself: Its antigen is unidentified.

Findings of the study overall: Top tumor clonotypes rose in blood 2 weeks post-radiation, then contracted. Pretreatment tumor biopsies were lacking, so baseline clonotypes are unknown.

This clonotype was sampled from a woman between 70 and 85 years old with renal cell carcinoma. Sequences were derived from blood, sampled from a patient whose treatment included radiotherapy and nephrectomy. The chain employs TRBV4-3 and TRBJ1-6, with 8 positions matching TRBD1. CDR3 in DNA: TGCGCCAGCAGCCAAGGGGACAGGTTCTATGGGAATTCACCCCTCCACTTT. Amino acids: CASSQGDRFYGNSPLHF.